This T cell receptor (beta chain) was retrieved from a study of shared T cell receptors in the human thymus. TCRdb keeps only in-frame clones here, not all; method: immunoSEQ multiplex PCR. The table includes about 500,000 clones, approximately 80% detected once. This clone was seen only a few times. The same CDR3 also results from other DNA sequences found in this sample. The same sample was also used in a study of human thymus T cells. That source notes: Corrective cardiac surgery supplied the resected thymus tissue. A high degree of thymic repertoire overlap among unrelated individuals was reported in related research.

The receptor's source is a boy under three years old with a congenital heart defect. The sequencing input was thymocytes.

CDR3 residues: CASSSRTGPTDTQYF. The DNA for the CDR3 is TGTGCCAGTAGCTCCAGGACAGGGCCCACAGATACGCAGTATTTT. The chain is built from TRBV19 and TRBJ2-3; 8 positions match TRBD1. CDR1 is LNHDA and CDR2 is SQIVND in the germline V gene (reference sequence). CDR3 size: 15 residues. V was pared by 6 bases and J by 2 bases, with 7 bases of the junction left unmatched.